This T cell receptor beta chain was identified during a study of T cell repertoires in cytomegalovirus infection. Study context: The public TCR beta signatures pointed to both CMV infection and matching HLA type.

Germline V gene data show CDR1 as SGHAT and CDR2 as FQDESV (reference sequence). The CDR3 has 13 amino acids. The germline V and J ends were trimmed by 5 bases and 5 bases, with 12 bases remaining between them. Concerning this clonotype: What it binds is not known.

TCRdb re-analysed the reads in MiXCR, keeping a single row per CDR3 protein. This sample has around 99,000 distinct CDR3 sequences, with about 30% found just once. This sequence joins TRBV11-1 and TRBJ1-1; D gene ambiguous. The source of this sequence is a human donor in good health (CMV status not recorded). Some clones in this sample may be carry-over from other donors' samples. The starting material was CD8+ T cells from cultured PBMCs, obtained from culture after CMV antigen stimulation. The CDR3 DNA sequence: TGTGCCAGCAGCCCTCGGGCTAGAACTGAAGCTTTCTTT. It translates to CASSPRARTEAFF.